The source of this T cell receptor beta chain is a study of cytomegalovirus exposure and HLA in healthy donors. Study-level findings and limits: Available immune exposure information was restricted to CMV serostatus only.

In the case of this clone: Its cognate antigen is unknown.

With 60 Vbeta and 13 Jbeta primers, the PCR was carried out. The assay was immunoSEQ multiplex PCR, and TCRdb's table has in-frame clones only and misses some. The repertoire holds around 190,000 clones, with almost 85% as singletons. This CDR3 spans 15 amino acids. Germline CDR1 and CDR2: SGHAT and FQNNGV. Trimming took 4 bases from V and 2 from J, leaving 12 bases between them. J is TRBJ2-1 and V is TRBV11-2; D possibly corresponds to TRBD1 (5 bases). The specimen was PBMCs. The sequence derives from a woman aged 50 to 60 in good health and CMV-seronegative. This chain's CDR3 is CASSSQGFPYNEQFF. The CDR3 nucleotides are TGTGCCAGCAGCTCCCAGGGATTCCCCTACAATGAGCAGTTCTTC.